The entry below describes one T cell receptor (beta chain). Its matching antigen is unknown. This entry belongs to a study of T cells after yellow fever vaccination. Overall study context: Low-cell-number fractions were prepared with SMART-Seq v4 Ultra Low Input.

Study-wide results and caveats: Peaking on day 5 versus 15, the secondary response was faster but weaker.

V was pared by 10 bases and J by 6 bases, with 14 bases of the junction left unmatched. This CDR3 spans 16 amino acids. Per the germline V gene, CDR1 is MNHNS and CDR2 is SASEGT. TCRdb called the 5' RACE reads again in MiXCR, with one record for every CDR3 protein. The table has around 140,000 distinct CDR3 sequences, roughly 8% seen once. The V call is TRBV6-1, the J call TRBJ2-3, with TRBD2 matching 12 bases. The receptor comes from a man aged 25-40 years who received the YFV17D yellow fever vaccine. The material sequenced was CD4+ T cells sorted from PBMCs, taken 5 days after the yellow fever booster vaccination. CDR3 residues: CAISIGLAGGLDTQYF. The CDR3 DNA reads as TGTGCCATCTCTATCGGTCTAGCGGGAGGGCTGGATACGCAGTATTTT.